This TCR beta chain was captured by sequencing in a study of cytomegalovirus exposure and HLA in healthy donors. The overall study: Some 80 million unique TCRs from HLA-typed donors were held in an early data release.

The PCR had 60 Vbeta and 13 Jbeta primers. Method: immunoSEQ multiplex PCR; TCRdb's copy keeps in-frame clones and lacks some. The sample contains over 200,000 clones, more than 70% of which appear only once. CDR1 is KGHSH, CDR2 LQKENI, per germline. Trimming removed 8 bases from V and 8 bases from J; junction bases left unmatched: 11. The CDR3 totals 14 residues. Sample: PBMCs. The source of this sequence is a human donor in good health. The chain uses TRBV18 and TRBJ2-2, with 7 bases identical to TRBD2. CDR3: CASSRAGEAGELFF. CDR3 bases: TGTGCCAGCAGCCGCGCGGGAGAGGCGGGGGAGCTGTTTTTT.